The 6 T cell receptor beta chains below were found in one sample sequenced in a study of T cells in women clearing cervical HPV infection. Measured with immunoSEQ multiplex PCR; TCRdb has only the in-frame clones, and not every one. The sample data list more than 25,000 clones. The specimen was blood buffy coat. Every receptor here comes from a woman between 18 and 70 years old with a cervical HPV16 infection that either progressed to CIN3+ or cleared (not recorded which).

CDR3 sequence reads: CASSLLQAGSTDTQYF. The CDR3 DNA, read in part, is TGTGCCAGCAGTTTATTACAGGCAGGGAGCACAGATACG. The rearrangement joins TRBV28 to TRBJ2-3, with D maybe TRBD1 (5 bases). The missing CDR3 end, 3 residues past where the read stops, is filled in from the germline J gene. Germline V gene lookup returns CDR1 MDHEN and CDR2 SYDVKM. V lost 1 base and J 0 bases, leaving 11 bases between the germline ends. The CDR3 is 16 residues long.

The CDR3 protein is CASSFHRGKNTEAFF. The sequenced CDR3 bases are TGTGCCAGCAGCTTCCACAGGGGGAAGAACACTGAA. The J gene is TRBJ1-1, the V gene TRBV11-2, with 8 nucleotides matching TRBD1. Read data end 3 residues before the CDR3 end; the end is taken from the germline J gene. The germline V gene has CDR1 SGHAT and CDR2 FQNNGV. Trimming at V came to 3 bases and at J to 1 base, leaving 4 bases not matched to a gene. This CDR3 has 15 amino acids.

Points on this clone: The CDR3 goes on 3 residues after the read ends, and that part is filled in from the germline J gene. This chain joins TRBV6-2 or TRBV6-3 and TRBJ1-4; D is undetermined. CDR3 length: 16 residues. Germline V gene data show CDR1 as MNHEY and CDR2 as SVGEGT. The sequenced CDR3 bases are TGTGCCAGCACCCCAGGAGGGCACATCCCAAATTCACCA. It specifies CASTPGGHIPNSP. The entire CDR3 sequence reads CASTPGGHIPNSPLFF.

As to this clone: The CDR3 end is not reached by the read, which stops 3 residues before it; the germline J gene fills it in. V is TRBV20-1 and J is TRBJ2-1; tentatively, D is TRBD1 (6 bases). Germline loops: CDR1 DFQATT, CDR2 SNEGSKA (reference sequence). The CDR3 spans 15 residues. V shed 6 bases and J shed 4 bases, with 19 bases lying between them. CDR3 DNA (partial): TGCAGTGCCGGGCACCAACAGGGATCGTACAATGAG. Its translation: CSAGHQQGSYNE. In full, the CDR3 reads CSAGHQQGSYNEQFF.

Comment on this clone: The CDR3 extends 3 residues past the end of the read, so its final part is completed from the germline J gene. This chain connects TRBV18 to TRBJ1-2; D call uncertain. The CDR3 consists of 14 residues. Germline V lookup: CDR1 KGHSH, CDR2 LQKENI. The CDR3 protein is CASSPPNSNGDYTF. CDR3 bases read: TGTGCCAGCTCACCACCGAACAGCAACGGCGAC.

Worth noting for this clone: The CDR3 goes on 3 residues after the read ends, and that part is filled in from the germline J gene. The chain combines TRBV4-1 with TRBJ2-5; TRBD2 matches 11 bases. Germline lookup yields CDR1 MGHRA and CDR2 YSYEKL. This CDR3 is 15 amino acids long. J lost 5 bases, V lost 3 bases, and 5 bases had no gene match. The CDR3: CASSQGLAEGETQYF. The sequenced part of the CDR3 DNA is TGCGCCAGCAGCCAGGGACTAGCGGAAGGGGAGACC.